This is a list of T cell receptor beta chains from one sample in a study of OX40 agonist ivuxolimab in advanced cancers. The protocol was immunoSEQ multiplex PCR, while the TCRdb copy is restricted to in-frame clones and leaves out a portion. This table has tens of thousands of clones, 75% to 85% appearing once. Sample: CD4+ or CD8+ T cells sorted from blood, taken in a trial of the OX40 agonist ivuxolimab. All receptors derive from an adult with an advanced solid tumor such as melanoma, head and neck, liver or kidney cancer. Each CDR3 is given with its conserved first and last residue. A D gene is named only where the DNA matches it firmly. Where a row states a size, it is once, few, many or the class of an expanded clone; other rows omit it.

CASSILEGKLFF	TGTGCCAGTAGTATCCTGGAGGGAAAACTGTTTTTT	TRBV19	TRBJ1-4	.	.
CASSLGDRDHEQYF	TGCGCCAGCAGCTTGGGGGACAGGGACCACGAGCAGTACTTC	TRBV5-1	TRBJ2-7	.	TRBD1
CASSIWGRFGDYGYTF	TGTGCCAGTAGTATCTGGGGTCGGTTCGGAGACTATGGCTACACCTTC	TRBV19	TRBJ1-2	.	.
CASSYTYNEQFF	TGTGCCAGCAGCTATACCTACAATGAGCAGTTCTTC	TRBV7-2	TRBJ2-1	once	.
CASSLGPGGNTIYF	TGCGCCAGCAGCTTGGGTCCGGGCGGAAACACCATATATTTT	TRBV5-1	TRBJ1-3	.	.
CASSLGPLGEQFF	TGTGCCAGCAGCTTGGGGCCCCTTGGTGAGCAGTTCTTC	TRBV5-4	TRBJ2-1	.	.
CASSSMGGRSETQYF	TGCGCCAGCAGCTCGATGGGGGGGCGGTCGGAGACCCAGTACTTC	TRBV5-1	TRBJ2-5	.	.
CASRDQGYSNQPQHF	TGTGCCAGCAGGGACCAAGGGTATAGCAATCAGCCCCAGCATTTT	TRBV2	TRBJ1-5	.	.
CASSLSQGIGSVDQPQHF	TGTGCCAGCAGTTTATCGCAGGGTATAGGCTCCGTTGATCAGCCCCAGCATTTT	TRBV28	TRBJ1-5	few	.
CASSVRDTYEQYF	TGTGCCAGCAGCGTCCGGGACACCTACGAGCAGTACTTC	TRBV9	TRBJ2-7	.	.
CASSPQSGATNEKLFF	TGTGCCAGCAGCCCCCAGTCTGGTGCAACTAATGAAAAACTGTTTTTT	TRBV11-2	TRBJ1-4	.	.
CASSLVGGSHNEQFF	TGCGCCAGCAGCTTGGTGGGGGGGAGCCACAATGAGCAGTTCTTC	TRBV5-1	TRBJ2-1	.	TRBD2
CASTATSVGEQFF	TGTGCCAGCACCGCGACTAGCGTTGGTGAGCAGTTCTTC	TRBV6-6	TRBJ2-1	.	TRBD2
CASSPDRDSLREQYF	TGTGCCAGCAGTCCCGACCGGGACAGCCTTCGGGAGCAGTACTTC	TRBV6-1	TRBJ2-7	.	TRBD1
CAWSGGDPTDTQYF	TGTGCCTGGAGTGGCGGCGACCCCACAGATACGCAGTATTTT	TRBV30	TRBJ2-3	few	.
CAISEHTGYNEQFF	TGTGCCATCAGTGAGCATACAGGGTACAATGAGCAGTTCTTC	TRBV10-3	TRBJ2-1	.	.
CASVIMSALNTEAFF	TGTGCCAGTGTTATAATGTCAGCCTTGAACACTGAAGCTTTCTTT	TRBV28	TRBJ1-1	few	.
CASSLGLLSGEQYF	TGTGCCAGCAGCTTAGGCCTACTCTCAGGGGAGCAGTACTTC	TRBV7-9	TRBJ2-7	.	.
CASSEGAGGYPGELFF	TGTGCCAGCAGTGAAGGGGCAGGGGGATATCCCGGGGAGCTGTTTTTT	TRBV6-1	TRBJ2-2	few	TRBD1
CASSRGGQTYNEQFF	TGTGCCAGCAGCCGGGGCGGCCAAACCTACAATGAGCAGTTCTTC	TRBV7-2	TRBJ2-1	once	.
CASSIRTVISYNEQFF	TGTGCCAGTAGTATTCGGACTGTCATTTCCTACAATGAGCAGTTCTTC	TRBV19	TRBJ2-1	.	.
CASRDGTANTGELFF	TGTGCCAGCAGGGATGGGACGGCGAACACCGGGGAGCTGTTTTTT	TRBV27	TRBJ2-2	.	.
CAWGGDGSNRLEQFF	TGTGCCTGGGGCGGGGACGGGTCAAACCGCCTAGAGCAGTTCTTC	TRBV30	TRBJ2-1	.	.
CASSLALRPPYNEQFF	TGTGCCAGCAGCTTGGCCCTGCGGCCGCCCTACAATGAGCAGTTCTTC	TRBV5-5	TRBJ2-1	.	.
CASSGHKRTSGRNLPYEQYF	TGTGCCAGCAGTGGACACAAGCGGACTAGCGGGAGGAACCTCCCCTACGAGCAGTACTTC	TRBV2	TRBJ2-7	few	TRBD2
CASSSLGKLFF	TGTGCCAGCAGCTCACTCGGAAAACTGTTTTTT	TRBV28	TRBJ1-4	.	.
CASSYDGRAVNEQFF	TGTGCCAGCAGTTACGACGGGAGGGCCGTGAATGAGCAGTTCTTC	TRBV6-6	TRBJ2-1	.	TRBD2
CASSPRAGGTDTQYF	TGTGCCAGCAGCCCGAGGGCGGGAGGCACAGATACGCAGTATTTT	TRBV9	TRBJ2-3	.	TRBD2
CASSHLRTGANVLTF	TGTGCCAGCAGCCACCTAAGAACCGGGGCCAACGTCCTGACTTTC	TRBV7-9	TRBJ2-6	.	.
CAWRASHTQYF	TGTGCCTGGAGGGCCTCTCATACGCAGTATTTT	TRBV30	TRBJ2-3	.	.
CASSSAGPEFEKLFF	TGTGCCAGCAGTTCCGCCGGGCCCGAATTTGAAAAACTGTTTTTT	TRBV27	TRBJ1-4	.	.
CASSLSTGRNQPQHF	TGCGCCAGCAGCCTCTCGACAGGGCGCAATCAGCCCCAGCATTTT	TRBV4-1	TRBJ1-5	few	TRBD1
CASSLAMSSREKLFF	TGCGCCAGCAGCTTGGCCATGTCCTCTAGGGAAAAACTGTTTTTT	TRBV5-1	TRBJ1-4	few	.
CASSSGQYEQYF	TGTGCCAGCAGCTCCGGACAGTACGAGCAGTACTTC	TRBV5-6	TRBJ2-7	.	.
CASSKAWLAGGVDADTQYF	TGTGCCAGCAGCAAAGCCTGGCTAGCGGGAGGGGTTGACGCAGATACGCAGTATTTT	TRBV21-1	TRBJ2-3	few	.
CSVLPTGLEQYF	TGCAGCGTTCTACCGACAGGGCTCGAGCAGTACTTC	TRBV29-1	TRBJ2-7	.	TRBD1
CASSPAGGDTEAFF	TGTGCCAGCTCACCCGCAGGGGGGGACACTGAAGCTTTCTTT	TRBV18	TRBJ1-1	.	TRBD1
CASSSPGVPNEKLFF	TGTGCCAGCAGTTCCCCGGGGGTGCCTAATGAAAAACTGTTTTTT	TRBV28	TRBJ1-4	once	.
CASGTNYGYTF	TGTGCCAGTGGCACAAACTATGGCTACACCTTC	TRBV7-6	TRBJ1-2	.	.
CAISESTGGGSDTQYF	TGTGCCATCAGTGAGTCGACCGGGGGCGGGTCAGATACGCAGTATTTT	TRBV10-3	TRBJ2-3	few	.
CASMERRLFTDTQYF	TGTGCCAGCATGGAGCGGAGGCTATTCACAGATACGCAGTATTTT	TRBV27	TRBJ2-3	.	.
CASSVAAADTQYF	TGTGCCAGCAGCGTAGCGGCAGCAGATACGCAGTATTTT	TRBV9	TRBJ2-3	.	.
CASSRGGFDGKNIQYF	TGTGCCAGCAGTCGTGGAGGCTTCGATGGCAAAAACATTCAGTACTTC	TRBV28	TRBJ2-4	.	.
CASSPVRGGGYTF	TGCGCCAGCAGCCCGGTCAGGGGAGGTGGCTACACCTTC	TRBV5-1	TRBJ1-2	.	.
CASSLKTSGNIEQFF	TGTGCCAGCAGCTTGAAGACTAGCGGGAATATTGAGCAGTTCTTC	TRBV5-4	TRBJ2-1	.	TRBD2
CASSLILAGGFGTQYF	TGTGCCAGCAGCTTGATACTAGCGGGAGGATTTGGTACGCAGTATTTT	TRBV5-4	TRBJ2-3	.	TRBD2
CASSDDRDQYEQYF	TGTGCCAGCAGCGACGACAGGGATCAGTACGAGCAGTACTTC	TRBV7-9	TRBJ2-7	once	TRBD1
CASSSPPDYEQYF	TGTGCCAGCAGTTCCCCACCAGACTACGAGCAGTACTTC	TRBV27	TRBJ2-7	.	.
CASSQELAASGANVLTF	TGTGCCAGCAGCCAAGAATTGGCGGCCTCTGGGGCCAACGTCCTGACTTTC	TRBV4-2	TRBJ2-6	many	.
CASSQPGLANTGELFF	TGTGCCAGCAGCCAACCGGGACTAGCGAACACCGGGGAGCTGTTTTTT	TRBV13	TRBJ2-2	.	TRBD2
CSGTRDIAYNEQFF	TGCAGCGGGACCCGGGACATAGCCTACAATGAGCAGTTCTTC	TRBV29-1	TRBJ2-1	few	.
CASSELWGSNQPQHF	TGTGCCAGCAGTGAACTATGGGGTAGCAATCAGCCCCAGCATTTT	TRBV6-1	TRBJ1-5	.	.
CASSGAGSYEQYF	TGTGCCAGCAGCGGAGCGGGCTCCTACGAGCAGTACTTC	TRBV9	TRBJ2-7	.	.
CASSLVAGDSYEQYF	TGTGCCAGCAGCTTAGTAGCAGGGGACTCCTACGAGCAGTACTTC	TRBV7-9	TRBJ2-7	.	.
CASSPRRTGPNGYTF	TGTGCCAGCAGTCCCCGGCGGACAGGGCCCAATGGCTACACCTTC	TRBV6-5	TRBJ1-2	once	TRBD1